This is a list of T cell receptor beta chains from one sample in a study of PD-1 blockade in classical Hodgkin lymphoma. This table comes from immunoSEQ multiplex PCR, and its TCRdb copy is limited to in-frame clones, with some not included. The sample includes over 75,000 clones, approximately 90% of them seen just once. The input for sequencing was peripheral blood mononuclear cells (PBMCs), taken before the fourth cycle of nivolumab. The origin of the receptors is a human donor with classical Hodgkin lymphoma. Each CDR3 is given with its conserved first and last residue. Fields, in order: V gene, J gene, clone size, CDR3 protein. Only part of the rows carry a size: once, few, many, or a class if the clone is expanded.

v_call: TRBV19; j_call: TRBJ1-3; clone_size: -; cdr3_aa: CASSLSAGSGNTIYF
v_call: TRBV11-2; j_call: TRBJ2-7; clone_size: -; cdr3_aa: CASSLLQGTAYEQYF
v_call: TRBV18; j_call: TRBJ1-6; clone_size: -; cdr3_aa: CASSPLYLANSPLHF
v_call: TRBV30; j_call: TRBJ2-1; clone_size: -; cdr3_aa: CAWSGAALGEQFF
v_call: TRBV30; j_call: TRBJ1-1; clone_size: -; cdr3_aa: CAWSKGLQVVAFF
v_call: TRBV2; j_call: TRBJ1-2; clone_size: -; cdr3_aa: CASSEAGAGGNYGYTF
v_call: TRBV19; j_call: TRBJ2-7; clone_size: -; cdr3_aa: CASRPTGVRFSYEQYF
v_call: TRBV27; j_call: TRBJ1-5; clone_size: -; cdr3_aa: CASKSRGVSNQPQHF
v_call: TRBV29-1; j_call: TRBJ1-5; clone_size: -; cdr3_aa: CSALADLNQPQHF
v_call: TRBV12-2; j_call: TRBJ1-5; clone_size: -; cdr3_aa: CASRLATGTTRDQPQHF
v_call: TRBV5-6; j_call: TRBJ2-3; clone_size: -; cdr3_aa: CASSLWTGGSTDTQYF
v_call: TRBV20-1; j_call: TRBJ2-1; clone_size: -; cdr3_aa: CSLGVNEQFF
v_call: TRBV11-3; j_call: TRBJ1-1; clone_size: -; cdr3_aa: CASSLDGGSTEAFF
v_call: TRBV7-2; j_call: TRBJ2-3; clone_size: -; cdr3_aa: CASSLSGPSTDTQYF
v_call: TRBV11-2; j_call: TRBJ1-4; clone_size: -; cdr3_aa: CASSRTGWGEKLFF
v_call: TRBV25-1; j_call: TRBJ1-4; clone_size: -; cdr3_aa: CASGPQGSANEKLFF
v_call: TRBV4-1; j_call: TRBJ2-3; clone_size: -; cdr3_aa: CASSQDFFPGEGLAVADTQYF
v_call: TRBV6-6; j_call: TRBJ2-7; clone_size: once; cdr3_aa: CASSPLSGTYEQYF
v_call: TRBV6-1; j_call: TRBJ1-6; clone_size: -; cdr3_aa: CASSRDTQEFTLHF
v_call: TRBV29-1; j_call: TRBJ2-7; clone_size: -; cdr3_aa: CSVRDNSYEQYF
v_call: TRBV4-2; j_call: TRBJ2-3; clone_size: -; cdr3_aa: CASSQDMASSTDTQYF
v_call: TRBV5-1; j_call: TRBJ1-2; clone_size: -; cdr3_aa: CASSLARATGGSYGYTF
v_call: TRBV4-3; j_call: TRBJ2-7; clone_size: few; cdr3_aa: CASSQVGREQYF
v_call: TRBV6-5; j_call: TRBJ1-6; clone_size: -; cdr3_aa: CASSYGGGYNSPLHF
v_call: TRBV5-1; j_call: TRBJ1-2; clone_size: -; cdr3_aa: CASSLDTLNYGYTF
v_call: TRBV6-6; j_call: TRBJ1-2; clone_size: -; cdr3_aa: CASTNEGQETYYGYTF
v_call: TRBV9; j_call: TRBJ2-7; clone_size: -; cdr3_aa: CASSESSGGIAYEQYF
v_call: TRBV2; j_call: TRBJ2-3; clone_size: -; cdr3_aa: CASSTGTSADTQYF
v_call: TRBV4-3; j_call: TRBJ2-6; clone_size: -; cdr3_aa: CASSIGTESSGANVLTF
v_call: TRBV4-2; j_call: TRBJ2-7; clone_size: -; cdr3_aa: CASSQGMGEAPTYEQYF
v_call: TRBV28; j_call: TRBJ2-4; clone_size: -; cdr3_aa: CASSSVAKNIQYF
v_call: TRBV7-2; j_call: TRBJ2-1; clone_size: -; cdr3_aa: CASSSQGTSGVYNEQFF
v_call: TRBV5-6; j_call: TRBJ2-4; clone_size: -; cdr3_aa: CASRRTGEAKNIQYF
v_call: TRBV11-3; j_call: TRBJ2-3; clone_size: -; cdr3_aa: CASNEPPSDTQYF
v_call: TRBV21-1; j_call: TRBJ1-2; clone_size: -; cdr3_aa: CASSKGRAGGWSYTF
v_call: TRBV5-8; j_call: TRBJ1-2; clone_size: medium-sized; cdr3_aa: CASSSRTGESGYTF
v_call: TRBV2; j_call: TRBJ1-2; clone_size: -; cdr3_aa: CASTYNQYYGYTF
v_call: TRBV18; j_call: TRBJ1-5; clone_size: -; cdr3_aa: CASSLDTQAQHF
v_call: TRBV11-3; j_call: TRBJ1-6; clone_size: -; cdr3_aa: CASSLGQYSPLHF
v_call: TRBV29-1; j_call: TRBJ2-2; clone_size: -; cdr3_aa: CSVEGGGGLRAGELFF
v_call: TRBV19; j_call: TRBJ1-5; clone_size: -; cdr3_aa: CASSISDSNQPQHF
v_call: TRBV9; j_call: TRBJ2-1; clone_size: -; cdr3_aa: CASSVTGRGSYNEQFF
v_call: TRBV27; j_call: TRBJ1-1; clone_size: once; cdr3_aa: CASSLFQPSLATMNTEAFF
v_call: TRBV6-9; j_call: TRBJ2-7; clone_size: -; cdr3_aa: CASNGQGGSYEQYF
v_call: TRBV19; j_call: TRBJ2-7; clone_size: -; cdr3_aa: CASSPRTGINYEQYF
v_call: TRBV4-1; j_call: TRBJ2-7; clone_size: once; cdr3_aa: CASSLTGTALSYEQYF
v_call: TRBV19; j_call: TRBJ1-5; clone_size: few; cdr3_aa: CASSIPGRQPQHF
v_call: TRBV11-2; j_call: TRBJ2-5; clone_size: -; cdr3_aa: CASSKLAGGNQETQYF
v_call: TRBV19; j_call: TRBJ1-2; clone_size: -; cdr3_aa: CASIAPGDNTNYGYTF
v_call: TRBV6-6; j_call: TRBJ1-3; clone_size: -; cdr3_aa: CASSPWSTGNTIYF
v_call: TRBV7-2; j_call: TRBJ1-3; clone_size: -; cdr3_aa: CASSWRGGSGNTIYF
v_call: TRBV5-4; j_call: TRBJ2-7; clone_size: -; cdr3_aa: CASSVAASSYEQYF
v_call: TRBV19; j_call: TRBJ2-5; clone_size: medium-sized; cdr3_aa: CASSIGQGARETQYF
v_call: TRBV4-2; j_call: TRBJ1-1; clone_size: -; cdr3_aa: CASSQPLDRVGAEAFF
v_call: TRBV7-2; j_call: TRBJ2-3; clone_size: -; cdr3_aa: CASSLVGTETTDTQYF
v_call: TRBV30; j_call: TRBJ1-5; clone_size: few; cdr3_aa: CAWIQPLYSNQPQHF
v_call: TRBV7-6; j_call: TRBJ2-2; clone_size: few; cdr3_aa: CASSPQGTGSTGELFF
v_call: TRBV28; j_call: TRBJ1-2; clone_size: -; cdr3_aa: CASSSGQDFYGYTF
v_call: TRBV28; j_call: TRBJ1-6; clone_size: -; cdr3_aa: CASSLGTYYNSPLHF